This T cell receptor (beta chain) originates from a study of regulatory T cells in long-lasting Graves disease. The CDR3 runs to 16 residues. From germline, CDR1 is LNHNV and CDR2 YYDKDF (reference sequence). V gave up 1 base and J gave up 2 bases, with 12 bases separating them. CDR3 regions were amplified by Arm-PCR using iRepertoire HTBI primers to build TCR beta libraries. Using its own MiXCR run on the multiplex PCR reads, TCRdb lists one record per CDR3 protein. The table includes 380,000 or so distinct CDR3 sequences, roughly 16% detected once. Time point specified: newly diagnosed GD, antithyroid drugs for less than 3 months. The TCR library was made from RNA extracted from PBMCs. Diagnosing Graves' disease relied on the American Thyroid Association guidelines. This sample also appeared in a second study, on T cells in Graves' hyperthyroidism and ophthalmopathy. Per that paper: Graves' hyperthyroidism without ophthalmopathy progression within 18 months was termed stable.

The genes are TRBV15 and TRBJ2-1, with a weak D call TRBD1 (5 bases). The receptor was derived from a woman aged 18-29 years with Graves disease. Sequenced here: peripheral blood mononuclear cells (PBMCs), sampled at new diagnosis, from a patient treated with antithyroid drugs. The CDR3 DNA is TGTGCCACCAGCAGAGGGGGCTTTACCACCTACAATGAGCAGTTCTTC. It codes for CATSRGGFTTYNEQFF.